In its sample, the clone carrying this T cell receptor beta chain was seen many times. Using its own MiXCR run on the reads, TCRdb lists one record per CDR3 protein. The sample lists around 530,000 distinct CDR3 sequences; approximately 17% were seen once. This entry belongs to a study of T cell repertoires in cytomegalovirus infection. CDR1 and CDR2 (germline): SEHNR, FQNEAQ (reference sequence). The CDR3 has 14 residues. The ends were cut back, 5 bases at V and 4 bases at J, with 13 bases in the middle. The receptor was derived from a human donor in good health (CMV status not recorded). Some clones in this sample may be carry-over from other donors' samples. The chain joins TRBV7-9 to TRBJ2-3; either TRBD1 or TRBD2 may fit D (6 bases each). What was sequenced was CD8+ T cells from PBMCs. CDR3 DNA sequence: TGTGCCAGCAGCCCGAGGGGGGACCCAGATACGCAGTATTTT. It codes for CASSPRGDPDTQYF.